Listed below are T cell receptor beta chains from one sample, sequenced in a study of regulatory T cells in long-lasting Graves disease. From the multiplex PCR reads, TCRdb called clonotypes with MiXCR, one entry per CDR3 protein. The sample holds a few hundred thousand distinct CDR3 sequences, about 11% seen once. The sample was also reused in another study, on T cells in Graves' hyperthyroidism and ophthalmopathy.

Sequencing was performed on peripheral blood mononuclear cells (PBMCs), taken at new diagnosis, from a patient treated with antithyroid drugs. The receptor source for this set is a woman aged 18-35 years with Graves disease. CDR3s include the opening cysteine and the closing phenylalanine or tryptophan. A D gene is named only where the DNA matches it firmly. Clone size, where shown, is once, few, many, or a class for clones that have expanded.

>TRBJ2-7|TRBD2|TRBV12-3/TRBV12-4|many
CASGSGRIYEQYF
TGTGCCAGCGGTAGCGGGAGGATCTACGAGCAGTACTTC
>TRBJ1-2|TRBD1|TRBV28|many
CASSSGQGNYGYTF
TGTGCCAGCAGCTCAGGACAGGGAAACTATGGCTACACCTTC
>TRBJ2-1|NA|TRBV2|many
CASYSGSNEQFF
TGTGCCAGCTACTCGGGTTCTAATGAGCAGTTCTTC
>TRBJ2-3|TRBD2|TRBV19|NA
CASSTALAGGTGTQYF
TGTGCCAGTAGTACCGCCCTAGCGGGAGGGACAGGTACGCAGTATTTT
>TRBJ1-2|NA|TRBV7-6|NA
CASSLEKNYGYTF
TGTGCCAGCAGCTTAGAAAAGAACTATGGCTACACCTTC
>TRBJ1-1|NA|TRBV5-1|many
CASSSDPYGPNTEAFF
TGCGCCAGCAGCTCGGACCCCTACGGACCGAACACTGAAGCTTTCTTT
>TRBJ1-6|NA|TRBV5-1|NA
CASSLGRGLHF
TGCGCCAGCAGCTTGGGGAGAGGCCTCCACTTT
>TRBJ1-5|NA|TRBV7-2|few
CASSPTGAGNNQPQHF
TGTGCCAGCAGCCCCACGGGGGCTGGGAACAATCAGCCCCAGCATTTT
>TRBJ1-1|NA|TRBV27|many
CASSLSGERSTEAFF
TGTGCCAGCAGTTTATCCGGGGAGCGGTCCACTGAAGCTTTCTTT
>TRBJ1-1|TRBD1|TRBV2|NA
CASTRDRSDTEAFF
TGTGCCAGCACTAGGGACAGGTCTGACACTGAAGCTTTCTTT
>TRBJ1-1|NA|TRBV14|few
CASSPFMANTETFF
TGTGCCAGCAGCCCCTTCATGGCAAACACTGAAACTTTCTTT
>TRBJ2-1|NA|TRBV6-2/TRBV6-3|many
CASSYLAGSAASYNEQFF
TGTGCCAGCAGTTACTTGGCGGGCTCAGCTGCCTCCTACAATGAGCAGTTCTTC
>TRBJ1-5|TRBD1|TRBV28|many
CASSLGQGRVDQPQHF
TGTGCCAGCAGTCTTGGACAGGGAAGGGTGGATCAGCCCCAGCATTTT
>TRBJ1-2|NA|TRBV10-3|few
CAIRFPVETDGYTF
TGTGCCATCAGGTTCCCGGTAGAGACTGATGGCTACACCTTC
>TRBJ2-3|TRBD2|TRBV19|NA
CASSRLAGPTDTQYF
TGTGCCAGTAGTAGGCTAGCGGGGCCCACAGATACGCAGTATTTT
>TRBJ2-1|TRBD2|TRBV10-3|few
CAITPGLAGAEQFF
TGTGCCATTACTCCGGGACTAGCGGGAGCTGAGCAGTTCTTC
>TRBJ1-3|TRBD1|TRBV12-3/TRBV12-4|few
CASRTGRRRGRDSGGNTIYF
TGTGCCAGCAGAACAGGTCGGCGCAGGGGGCGAGACTCCGGAGGAAACACCATATATTTT
>TRBJ2-5|NA|TRBV6-1|many
CASIRTVAETQYF
TGTGCCAGCATTCGGACAGTCGCGGAGACCCAGTACTTC
>TRBJ2-6|TRBD1|TRBV6-1|NA
CASKQGALNVLTF
TGTGCCAGCAAGCAGGGGGCTCTAAACGTCCTGACTTTC
>TRBJ2-2|TRBD2|TRBV20-1|many
CSAKGLAGGGAGELFF
TGCAGTGCTAAAGGACTAGCGGGAGGCGGGGCCGGGGAGCTGTTTTTT
>TRBJ1-1|TRBD1|TRBV29-1|many
CSAARTGPDTEAFF
TGCAGCGCGGCCCGGACAGGGCCGGACACTGAAGCTTTCTTT
>TRBJ2-7|TRBD2|TRBV7-6|NA
CASSPPSGRAYEQYF
TGTGCCAGCAGCCCCCCGAGCGGGAGGGCCTACGAGCAGTACTTC
>TRBJ2-1|TRBD1|TRBV24-1|many
CATSDGQGLNEQFF
TGTGCCACCAGTGATGGACAGGGTCTAAATGAGCAGTTCTTC
>TRBJ1-2|NA|TRBV27|many
CASRSWEGDGYTF
TGTGCCAGCAGAAGTTGGGAAGGAGATGGCTACACCTTC
>TRBJ2-2|NA|TRBV9|NA
CASSVVQRTGELFF
TGTGCCAGCAGCGTAGTACAGCGGACCGGGGAGCTGTTTTTT
>TRBJ2-3|TRBD2|TRBV2|many
CASSDIGFSGTSPYADTQYF
TGTGCCAGCAGTGACATAGGGTTTAGCGGGACAAGTCCTTACGCAGATACGCAGTATTTT
>TRBJ1-3|NA|TRBV19|NA
CARKQSSGNTIYF
TGTGCCAGAAAACAGAGCTCTGGAAACACCATATATTTT
>TRBJ2-5|NA|TRBV6-2/TRBV6-3|many
CASSPTLGEYQETQYF
TGTGCCAGCAGCCCCACCCTCGGGGAGTACCAAGAGACCCAGTACTTC
>TRBJ1-2|NA|TRBV12-3/TRBV12-4|NA
CASGLEAVNYGYTF
TGTGCCAGCGGTTTGGAGGCGGTTAACTATGGCTACACCTTC
>TRBJ2-7|TRBD1|TRBV7-9|few
CASSATGDHEQYF
TGTGCCAGCAGCGCGACAGGGGACCACGAGCAGTACTTC
>TRBJ2-6|TRBD1|TRBV7-3|few
CASSFLRDRGYSGANVLTF
TGTGCCAGCAGCTTCCTCCGGGACAGGGGCTACTCTGGGGCCAACGTCCTGACTTTC
>TRBJ2-1|TRBD2|TRBV27|NA
CASTRTGWGGEQFF
TGTGCCAGCACCCGGACTGGTTGGGGGGGGGAGCAGTTCTTC
>TRBJ2-6|NA|TRBV28|many
CASSFSGANVLTF
TGTGCCAGCAGTTTCTCTGGGGCCAACGTCCTGACTTTC
>TRBJ2-2|TRBD2|TRBV30|many
CAWSVLAGGELFF
TGTGCCTGGAGTGTTTTAGCGGGCGGGGAGCTGTTTTTT
>TRBJ1-4|TRBD1|TRBV4-3|few
CASSQDRGQNEKLFF
TGCGCCAGCAGCCAAGACAGGGGGCAGAATGAAAAACTGTTTTTT
>TRBJ2-7|TRBD1|TRBV18|many
CASSPRRGRSYEQYF
TGTGCCAGCTCACCACGAAGGGGGCGAAGCTACGAGCAGTACTTC
>TRBJ2-7|TRBD2|TRBV7-2|many
CASSLLGLVSYEQYF
TGTGCCAGCAGCCTCTTGGGACTAGTCTCCTACGAGCAGTACTTC
>TRBJ1-6|NA|TRBV27|few
CASRTARGYNSPLHF
TGTGCCAGCAGGACCGCCCGGGGGTATAATTCACCCCTCCACTTT
>TRBJ1-1|NA|TRBV30|NA
CAWSDGLNTEAFF
TGTGCCTGGAGTGACGGTCTGAACACTGAAGCTTTCTTT
>TRBJ1-1|NA|TRBV18|many
CASSLRAEAFF
TGTGCCAGCAGCTTACGGGCTGAAGCTTTCTTT
>TRBJ2-1|TRBD2|TRBV6-1|many
CASSGPSGGGQFF
TGTGCCAGCAGTGGGCCTAGCGGGGGGGGGCAGTTCTTC
>TRBJ2-3|NA|TRBV30|NA
CAWSVGSTDTQYF
TGTGCCTGGAGTGTTGGTAGCACAGATACGCAGTATTTT
>TRBJ1-1|NA|TRBV19|many
CASKVPSLNTEAFF
TGTGCCAGTAAAGTTCCCTCCTTGAACACTGAAGCTTTCTTT
>TRBJ2-3|TRBD2|TRBV20-1|NA
CSARDEAGGPADTQYF
TGCAGTGCTAGAGATGAAGCGGGGGGGCCCGCAGATACGCAGTATTTT
>TRBJ1-5|NA|TRBV3-1|many
CASSQKGNQPQHF
TGTGCCAGCAGCCAAAAGGGCAATCAGCCCCAGCATTTT
>TRBJ2-5|NA|TRBV15|NA
CATSRDISGDRETQYF
TGTGCCACCAGCAGAGATATATCGGGAGACCGAGAGACCCAGTACTTC
>TRBJ2-1|NA|TRBV20-1|many
CSASPQGPSSYNEQFF
TGCAGTGCTAGCCCACAGGGCCCCAGTTCCTACAATGAGCAGTTCTTC
>TRBJ2-5|NA|TRBV12-3/TRBV12-4|many
CASSRERVEGETQYF
TGTGCCAGCAGCCGTGAGCGGGTTGAAGGGGAGACCCAGTACTTC
>TRBJ2-1|TRBD2|TRBV10-3|NA
CAIGGGLAGPNEQFF
TGTGCCATCGGCGGGGGACTAGCGGGACCCAATGAGCAGTTCTTC
>TRBJ1-2|NA|TRBV2|many
CASRNLFYYGYTF
TGTGCCAGCAGAAACCTATTCTACTATGGCTACACCTTC
>TRBJ2-7|NA|TRBV30|many
CAWSGDGSEQYF
TGTGCCTGGAGCGGAGACGGATCCGAGCAGTACTTC
>TRBJ1-1|NA|TRBV15|many
CATSRVARPPSFF
TGTGCCACCAGCAGAGTTGCACGGCCCCCTAGCTTCTTT